This T cell receptor (beta chain) is from a study of Ad26.COV2.S vaccination and SARS-CoV-2 variants. Study details: Once, or twice with 56 days between doses, Ad26.COV2.S was given intramuscularly. Whole-study results and caveats: Analyses of TCR breadth and depth may have underestimated total T cell responses.

The germline CDR1 and CDR2 sequences are SGDLS and YYNGEE. Between the trimmed V and J ends, which lost 0 bases and 0 bases, there was a span of 7 bases. The CDR3 runs 15 residues. Treatment: roughly 19 received Ad26.COV2.S at low or high dose, single or two shots; several received placebo; per-sample allocation not given. Each sample was drawn 63 days after the first injection (of vaccine or placebo). Clones were sequenced by immunoSEQ multiplex PCR, and TCRdb holds only the in-frame ones, with some missing. This sample has approximately 480,000 clones; 87% occur once, and the top ten carry around 13%. Only one count was recorded for this clone. Its specificity is unknown.

Material: peripheral blood, obtained in a trial of Ad26.COV2.S vaccine versus placebo. V gene TRBV9 combines with J gene TRBJ1-3, with D tentatively TRBD1 (5 bases). This sequence originates from a person aged 18-60 years who received the Ad26.COV2.S COVID-19 vaccine or a placebo. DNA for the CDR3: TGTGCCAGCAGCGTAGTCGGGGGCTCTGGAAACACCATATATTTT. It codes for CASSVVGGSGNTIYF.